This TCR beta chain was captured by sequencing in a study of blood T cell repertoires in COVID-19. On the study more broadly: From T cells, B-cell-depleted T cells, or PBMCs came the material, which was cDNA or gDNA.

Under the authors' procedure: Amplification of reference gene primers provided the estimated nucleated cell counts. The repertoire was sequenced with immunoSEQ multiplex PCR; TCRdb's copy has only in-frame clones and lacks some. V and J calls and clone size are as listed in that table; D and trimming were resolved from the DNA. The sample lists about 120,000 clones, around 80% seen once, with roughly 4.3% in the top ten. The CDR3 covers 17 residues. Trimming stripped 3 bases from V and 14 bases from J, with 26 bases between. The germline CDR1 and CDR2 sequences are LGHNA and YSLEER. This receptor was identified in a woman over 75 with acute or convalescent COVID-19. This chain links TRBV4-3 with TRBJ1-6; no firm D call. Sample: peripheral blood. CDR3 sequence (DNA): TGCGCCAGCAGCCAGGCCTCTCGGGGAGCTACAATTCAGTCCCTCCACTTT. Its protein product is CASSQASRGATIQSLHF.